This T cell receptor beta chain stems from a study of beta chain features in type 1 diabetes. About this clone: The antigen is undetermined.

Expressed TCRB transcripts were sequenced after all isolated RNA was converted to cDNA. Data came from immunoSEQ multiplex PCR; TCRdb stores just in-frame clones and leaves some out. Of roughly 290,000 clones detected, roughly 15% appear once; the ten largest clones hold more than 0.015%. General observations from the study: For Type 1 diabetes patients, all four CD4+ subsets carried TCRB CDR3s that were moderately but significantly shorter. Resolution of whether HLA type affects TCRB rearrangement was not achieved here.

From germline, CDR1 is SGHRS and CDR2 YFSETQ. The trim removed 2 bases at V and 0 bases at J, leaving 9 bases unmatched. This CDR3 is 17 amino acids long. Material for sequencing was naive CD4+ T cells from blood. The sequence derives from a man younger than 35 with type 1 diabetes. V gene TRBV5-1 combines with J gene TRBJ1-1; 8 bases are shared with TRBD1. CDR3 region: CASSFRTGLILNTEAFF. The CDR3 DNA is TGCGCCAGCAGCTTCCGGACAGGGCTAATCCTGAACACTGAAGCTTTCTTT.